The present entry profiles one T cell receptor (beta chain) with its context. Antigen: not known. RNA was extracted with the RNeasy kit, and a quantity of roughly 0.5 to 1 ug was reverse transcribed using random hexamers. By means of immunoSEQ multiplex PCR, TCR beta CDR3 spanning 54 Vbeta and 13 Jbeta underwent amplification. One entry per CDR3 protein results from TCRdb running MiXCR on the immunoSEQ multiplex PCR reads. The table shows a few hundred thousand distinct CDR3 sequences, with about 91% occurring only once. The data were obtained in a study of CD8 T cells in Susac syndrome. In germline, CDR1 is MNHEY, CDR2 SVGAGI. There are 13 residues in the CDR3. Deletions cut 5 bases from V and 4 bases from J, with 12 bases between. Study-level results: The study's TCR sequencing and HLA analysis covered a relatively small number of individuals, and the study acknowledged this.

This clonotype was obtained from a human donor with multiple sclerosis. This chain links TRBV6-5 with TRBJ2-7, with a tentative D call TRBD1 (6 bases). Sequenced: CD4+ T cells from PBMCs. CDR3 amino acids: CASSRRQVYEQYF. In nucleotides, the CDR3 is TGTGCCAGCAGTCGCCGACAGGTTTACGAGCAGTACTTC.